This passage covers 22 T cell receptor beta chains from one sample sequenced in a study of HIV-infected patients and healthy controls. Alpha and beta constant-region primers primed reverse transcription of 400 to 500 ng RNA. Alpha and beta chain libraries were made separately by chain-specific third strand synthesis with multiplexing indices. TCRdb passed the 5' RACE reads through MiXCR, listing each CDR3 protein once. The sample carries fewer than 9,500 distinct CDR3 sequences, over 8.5% recorded once. All unsorted peripheral T cells were captured because whole blood was used without fractionation. The sample was blood, taken before antiretroviral therapy. The receptors here all came from an adult with HIV infection.

This clonotype was recorded at least ten times. This chain uses TRBV10-1 with TRBJ2-7; 9 nucleotides agree with TRBD1. This CDR3 contains 19 residues. Germline CDR1 is WNHNN and CDR2 is SYGVQD (reference sequence). Trimming cost V 3 bases and J 1 base; bases outside gene matches: 16. As DNA, the CDR3 is TGCGCCAGCAGTGACCAGTTATCGAGGACCGGGACAGGGTCCTACGAGCAGTACTTC. Its protein is CASSDQLSRTGTGSYEQYF.

This clonotype is medium-sized within its sample. The CDR3: CASSFLSGDEQYF. The CDR3, as DNA: TGTGCCAGCAGTTTCCTCTCTGGGGACGAGCAGTACTTC. The rearrangement links TRBV28 to TRBJ2-7; D uncertain. The CDR3 sequence is 13 residues long. The germline V and J ends were trimmed by 3 bases and 5 bases, with 11 bases remaining between them. CDR1 and CDR2 (germline): MDHEN, SYDVKM.

This clonotype was recorded many times. This chain connects TRBV6-6 to TRBJ2-7, with TRBD1 identical over 10 bases. Germline lookup yields CDR1 MNHNY and CDR2 SVGAGI (reference sequence). The CDR3 has 14 amino acids. V gave up 6 bases and J gave up 3 bases; unmatched junction bases: 5. The CDR3 coding sequence is TGTGCCAGCAGGGCCGGGACAGGGGTCTACGAGCAGTACTTC. Translating it yields CASRAGTGVYEQYF.

By frequency in the sample, this clonotype is medium-sized. This chain uses TRBV14 with TRBJ1-2; D uncertain. V gave up 0 bases and J gave up 0 bases, with 11 bases separating them. The CDR3 runs to 16 residues. Germline V gives CDR1 SGHDN, CDR2 FVKESK. The CDR3 protein is CASSQDLEAANYGYTF. The CDR3 DNA sequence: TGTGCCAGCAGCCAAGATTTAGAGGCGGCTAACTATGGCTACACCTTC.

This clonotype is medium-sized (0.01 to 0.1%). The CDR3 DNA sequence: TGCAGCGTCATACCATCCACGACCGGGTACGAGCAGTACTTC. This sequence encodes CSVIPSTTGYEQYF. This rearrangement joins TRBV29-1 to TRBJ2-7; no definite D call. Germline V CDR1 and CDR2: SQVTM, ANQGSEA. With 6 bases removed from V and 4 bases from J, the gap between germline ends came to 19 bases. This CDR3 is built from 14 residues.

This clonotype was seen at least ten times. The chain combines TRBV20-1 with TRBJ1-4; 11 bases line up with TRBD1. CDR1 and CDR2 (germline): DFQATT, SNEGSKA (reference sequence). This CDR3 has 15 residues. V gave up 0 bases and J gave up 7 bases; unmatched junction bases: 4. The CDR3 DNA sequence: TGCAGTGCTAGAGATGGGACAGGGGGAGGTGAAAAACTGTTTTTT. This gives the protein CSARDGTGGGEKLFF.

This clonotype was counted at least ten times. The V gene is TRBV30, the J gene TRBJ2-7; unclear D gene. CDR3 length equals 11 residues. The V and J ends lost 2 bases and 3 bases respectively, with 5 bases between them. Germline assignment: CDR1 GTSNPN and CDR2 SVGIG (reference sequence). As DNA, the CDR3 is TGTGCCTGGAGTCTGAACTACGAGCAGTACTTC. Its protein product is CAWSLNYEQYF.

This clonotype was counted many times. The chain recombines TRBV28 with TRBJ2-7, with TRBD1 identical over 11 bases. Germline loops: CDR1 MDHEN, CDR2 SYDVKM. V was clipped by 3 bases and J by 3 bases; unmatched bases: 16. CDR3 length: 19 amino acids. In nucleotides, the CDR3 is TGTGCCAGCAGTTTTCTGGAGACTGTGACCGGGACAGGGGGCTACGAGCAGTACTTC. Translated, it gives CASSFLETVTGTGGYEQYF. The full variable domain, rest sourced from reference TRBV28 and TRBJ2-7, is DVKVTQSSRYLVKRTGEKVFLECVQDMDHENMFWYRQDPGLGLRLIYFSYDVKMKEKGDIPEGYSVSREKKERFSLILESASTNQTSMYLCASSFLETVTGTGGYEQYFGPGTRLTVT.

This clonotype appeared many times. The chain combines TRBV20-1 with TRBJ2-1; D gene uncertain. There are 14 residues in the CDR3. Germline V gene lookup returns CDR1 DFQATT and CDR2 SNEGSKA (reference sequence). Trimming left V 6 bases short and J 0 bases short, with 12 bases between. The CDR3 here is CSAQSSSSYNEQFF. As DNA, the CDR3 is TGCAGTGCGCAGTCTAGTTCCTCCTACAATGAGCAGTTCTTC.

This clonotype has at least ten counts. The chain employs TRBV18 and TRBJ2-5; D is uncertain. Germline V gives CDR1 KGHSH, CDR2 LQKENI. Trimming shortened V by 0 bases and J by 1 base, and 9 bases separated the two germline ends. This CDR3 is 15 amino acids long. The CDR3 loop is CASSPPDRVQETQYF. The CDR3 DNA follows: TGTGCCAGCTCACCACCGGACCGGGTCCAAGAGACCCAGTACTTC. The full variable domain, with the rest looked up from reference TRBV18 and TRBJ2-5, is NAGVMQNPRHLVRRRGQEARLRCSPMKGHSHVYWYRQLPEEGLKFMVYLQKENIIDESGMPKERFSAEFPKEGPSILRIQQVVRGDSAAYFCASSPPDRVQETQYFGPGTRLLVL.

Relative to its sample, this clonotype is medium-sized. V gene TRBV6-6 combines with J gene TRBJ1-6, with D possibly matching TRBD1 (5 bases). Trimming removed 0 bases at V and 7 bases at J, with 13 bases between. Germline V lookup: CDR1 MNHNY, CDR2 SVGAGI (reference sequence). This CDR3 is 16 amino acids long. The CDR3 is CASSYSRGGRNSPLHF. In nucleotides, the CDR3 is TGTGCCAGCAGTTACTCGCGGGGGGGAAGGAATTCACCCCTCCACTTT.

This clonotype was detected a few times. The V gene is TRBV6-5, the J gene TRBJ1-1, with D maybe TRBD1 (5 bases). CDR1 is MNHEY and CDR2 is SVGAGI in the germline V gene. CDR3 size: 12 residues. V lost 2 bases and J lost 9, with 10 bases in between. The CDR3 region has the DNA TGTGCCAGCAGTTACATTGACAGACAAGCTTTCTTT. Translating it yields CASSYIDRQAFF.

By sample share, this clonotype is medium-sized. The chain joins TRBV10-1 to TRBJ1-1; 7 bases line up with TRBD1. This CDR3 comprises 14 residues. Unmatched junction bases numbered 7, after V lost 8 bases and J lost 1 base. Germline values: CDR1 WNHNN, CDR2 SYGVQD (reference sequence). The DNA of the CDR3 is TGCGCCAGCCGTCGACAGGGCGGGAACACTGAAGCTTTCTTT. Its protein is CASRRQGGNTEAFF.

Relative to its sample, this clonotype is medium-sized. The CDR3 region is CASSLSTGFGKPQHF. CDR3 sequence (DNA): TGTGCCAGCAGTTTATCCACAGGGTTTGGGAAGCCCCAGCATTTT. The V call is TRBV28, the J call TRBJ1-5, with a tentative D call TRBD1 (6 bases). Germline CDR1 reads MDHEN; CDR2 reads SYDVKM. This CDR3 is built from 15 residues. The V end lost 1 base, the J end lost 8 bases, and 15 bases lay between the germline ends.

This clonotype was observed at least ten times. This chain links TRBV4-1 with TRBJ2-7; 8 bases are a match to TRBD2. The CDR3 loop spans 14 amino acids. V was clipped by 4 bases and J by 0 bases; unmatched bases: 2. Germline CDR1 is MGHRA and CDR2 is YSYEKL. The DNA of the CDR3 is TGCGCCAGCAGCCCTCTAGCGGGCTCCTACGAGCAGTACTTC. It specifies CASSPLAGSYEQYF.

By share of the sample, this clonotype is medium-sized. CDR3 nucleotides: TGTGCCAGCAGCTTAGCGGGACAGAGCACAGATACGCAGTATTTT. Protein sequence: CASSLAGQSTDTQYF. The rearrangement links TRBV5-4 to TRBJ2-3; D possibly matches TRBD1 or TRBD2 (7 bases each). CDR3 length: 15 amino acids. Trimming left V 2 bases short and J 0 bases short, with 10 bases between. Germline values: CDR1 SGHNT, CDR2 YYREEE (reference sequence).

By share, this clonotype ranks as medium-sized. V and J are TRBV27 and TRBJ1-2, with a possible D match to TRBD1 (6 bases). V was cut by 3 bases and J by 8 bases, with 10 bases left in between. This CDR3 is 12 amino acids long. In germline, CDR1 is MNHEY, CDR2 SMNVEV (reference sequence). CDR3 in DNA: TGTGCCAGCAGTTTCAGGGGTTGGGGCTACACCTTC. As protein: CASSFRGWGYTF.

In its sample, this clonotype was seen a few times. The gene calls are TRBV20-1 and TRBJ2-2, with D unresolved. The germline V gene has CDR1 DFQATT and CDR2 SNEGSKA (reference sequence). Deletions cut 7 bases from V and 0 bases from J, with 9 bases between. This CDR3 has 13 amino acids. The CDR3 nucleotides read TGCAGTGTTCGAGCCCCGAACACCGGGGAGCTGTTTTTT. Residues: CSVRAPNTGELFF.

This clonotype is labeled medium-sized. V and J are TRBV30 and TRBJ2-5, with a possible D match to TRBD2 (7 bases). The CDR3 sequence is 12 residues long. Germline lookup yields CDR1 GTSNPN and CDR2 SVGIG (reference sequence). V lost 7 bases to trimming and J lost 5 bases, with 14 bases between them. The CDR3 loop reads CAYGGPGETQYF. DNA for the CDR3: TGTGCCTACGGGGGGCCGGGGGAGACCCAGTACTTC. The variable domain in full, with the rest retrieved from reference TRBV30 and TRBJ2-5, is SQTIHQWPATLVQPVGSPLSLECTVEGTSNPNLYWYRQAAGRGLQLLFYSVGIGQISSEVPQNLSASRPQDRQFILSSKKLLLSDSGFYLCAYGGPGETQYFGPGTRLLVL.

In its sample, this clonotype ranks as medium-sized. The V and J genes are TRBV20-1 and TRBJ2-1; 10 bases are a match to TRBD2. The CDR3 runs to 13 residues. Germline values: CDR1 DFQATT, CDR2 SNEGSKA (reference sequence). Germline trimming cut 3 bases from V and 5 bases from J; bases unmatched to any gene: 1. For the CDR3, the DNA is TGCAGTGCTAGTAGCGGGGGGAACAATGAGCAGTTCTTC. Amino acid sequence: CSASSGGNNEQFF.

V gene TRBV6-5 combines with J gene TRBJ2-3; 7 bases line up with TRBD2. The CDR3 contains 16 residues. Germline CDR1 MNHEY, CDR2 SVGAGI. The ends lost 0 bases at V and 0 bases at J; junction bases unmatched: 3. The DNA for the CDR3 is TGTGCCAGCAGTTACTCGAGTAGCGGGAGCACAGATACGCAGTATTTT. The encoded protein is CASSYSSSGSTDTQYF.

This clonotype has ten or more counts. The rearrangement links TRBV7-2 to TRBJ2-4; 8 bases agree with TRBD2. Losses at the gene ends were 7 bases for V and 1 base for J; bases not matched to a gene: 6. CDR1 is SGHTA and CDR2 is FQGNSA in the germline V gene. The CDR3 is 15 residues long. The chain's CDR3 is CASTPGGPAKNIQYF. Here the CDR3 DNA reads TGTGCCAGCACCCCGGGGGGGCCTGCCAAAAACATTCAGTACTTC.